The 16 T cell receptor beta chains in this list originate from one sample, sequenced in a study of shared clonotypes between healthy human individuals. Assay used: immunoSEQ multiplex PCR; TCRdb lists only in-frame clones, some missing. The data show over a million clones, 95% to 99% seen once. Sequencing was done on a sample of naive CD4+ T cells sorted from blood. The subset here: CD45RA+ positively selected. The receptors originated from a man aged 25-40 years in good health.

The genes are TRBV7-9 and TRBJ2-7; D perhaps matches TRBD2 (6 bases). V was shortened by 2 bases and J by 2 bases, with 10 bases between the two germline ends. This CDR3 is built from 14 residues. Germline V gene sequence: CDR1 SEHNR, CDR2 FQNEAQ (reference sequence). In nucleotides, the CDR3 is TGTGCCAGCAGCTTACACGGACTAACCTACGAGCAGTACTTC. This codes for CASSLHGLTYEQYF.

The chain carries TRBV7-6 and TRBJ1-5; no reliable D call. The V gene's germline CDR1 is SGHVS and CDR2 FNYEAQ. The CDR3 runs to 14 residues. V was cut by 3 bases and J by 3 bases, with 9 bases left in between. The CDR3 loop reads CASSLGAFNQPQHF. The DNA for the CDR3 is TGTGCCAGCAGCTTGGGTGCCTTCAATCAGCCCCAGCATTTT.

The chain employs TRBV5-1 and TRBJ2-3; no clear D. Germline CDR1 and CDR2: SGHRS and YFSETQ. Deletions cut 4 bases from V and 1 base from J, with 13 bases between. The CDR3 runs 15 residues. CDR3 residues: CASSEVSRGTDTQYF. Written as DNA, the CDR3 is TGCGCCAGCAGCGAGGTGTCTAGAGGCACAGATACGCAGTATTTT.

About this clone itself: This sample includes further DNA sequences coding for the same CDR3. The chain uses TRBV5-1 and TRBJ2-3, with 15 nucleotides matching TRBD2. CDR1 is SGHRS, CDR2 YFSETQ, per germline. The CDR3 covers 18 residues. The ends lost 2 bases at V and 4 bases at J; junction bases unmatched: 8. Here the CDR3 reads CASSLGGLAGGRADTQYF. CDR3 coding DNA: TGCGCCAGCAGCTTAGGCGGACTAGCGGGAGGGAGGGCAGATACGCAGTATTTT. Full variable domain (remainder filled in from reference TRBV5-1 and TRBJ2-3): KAGVTQTPRYLIKTRGQQVTLSCSPISGHRSVSWYQQTPGQGLQFLFEYFSETQRNKGNFPGRFSGRQFSNSRSEMNVSTLELGDSALYLCASSLGGLAGGRADTQYFGPGTRLTVL.

V usage is TRBV5-4 and J usage is TRBJ2-3; 8 bases line up with TRBD2. Trimming at V came to 2 bases and at J to 4 bases, leaving 6 bases not matched to a gene. The length of the CDR3 is 15 residues. Germline V gene data show CDR1 as SGHNT and CDR2 as YYREEE (reference sequence). CDR3 DNA sequence: TGTGCCAGCAGCTTACGGGAGGGCCGTGCAGATACGCAGTATTTT. This encodes CASSLREGRADTQYF.

V and J are TRBV18 and TRBJ1-1; TRBD1 matches at 11 bases. V dropped 7 bases and J dropped 5; count of bases not matched to a gene: 9. Germline assignment: CDR1 KGHSH and CDR2 LQKENI. The CDR3 has 15 amino acids. CDR3 in DNA: TGTGCCAGCTTCACCGGACAGGGGGCGCGGACTGAAGCTTTCTTT. Its protein is CASFTGQGARTEAFF. The variable domain in full, with the rest retrieved from reference TRBV18 and TRBJ1-1, is NAGVMQNPRHLVRRRGQEARLRCSPMKGHSHVYWYRQLPEEGLKFMVYLQKENIIDESGMPKERFSAEFPKEGPSILRIQQVVRGDSAAYFCASFTGQGARTEAFFGQGTRLTVV.

Details on this clone: At the DNA level, this CDR3 is encoded by other sequences in the same sample as well. V is TRBV7-3 and J is TRBJ2-7; unclear D gene. Germline V lookup: CDR1 SGHTA, CDR2 FQGTGA. V was shortened by 0 bases and J by 3 bases, with 6 bases between the two germline ends. This CDR3 contains 13 residues. CDR3 amino acids: CASSLTGVYEQYF. CDR3 bases: TGTGCCAGCAGCTTAACCGGTGTCTACGAGCAGTACTTC.

The rearrangement uses TRBV11-1 and TRBJ2-1; D gene uncertain. V lost 1 base, J lost 8 bases, and 12 bases lay in between. The CDR3 runs to 14 residues. CDR1 is SGHAT and CDR2 is FQDESV in the germline V gene (reference sequence). The CDR3: CASSLEVIKYEQFF. Here the CDR3 DNA reads TGTGCCAGCAGCTTAGAGGTTATTAAGTATGAGCAGTTCTTC. Complete variable domain (other parts from reference TRBV11-1 and TRBJ2-1): EAEVAQSPRYKITEKSQAVAFWCDPISGHATLYWYRQILGQGPELLVQFQDESVVDDSQLPKDRFSAERLKGVDSTLKIQPAELGDSAMYLCASSLEVIKYEQFFGPGTRLTVL.

The chain has TRBV11-3 and TRBJ2-7, with D uncertain. CDR1 is SGHNT and CDR2 is YENEEA in the germline V gene. This CDR3 has 13 residues. Between the trimmed V and J ends, which lost 2 bases and 7 bases, there was a span of 12 bases. The CDR3 nucleotides read TGTGCCAGCAGCTTAAACTATTTAAATGAGCAGTACTTC. Translation: CASSLNYLNEQYF. The full variable domain, in which reference TRBV11-3 and TRBJ2-7 provide the parts outside the CDR3, is EAGVVQSPRYKIIEKKQPVAFWCNPISGHNTLYWYLQNLGQGPELLIRYENEEAVDDSQLPKDRFSAERLKGVDSTLKIQPAELGDSAVYLCASSLNYLNEQYFGPGTRLTVT.

The chain joins TRBV5-6 to TRBJ1-2; tentative D call: TRBD1 (5 bases). Germline CDR1 SGHDT, CDR2 YYEEEE. The V end was cut by 2 bases, the J end by 1 base, with 12 bases between. CDR3 length: 15 residues. The CDR3 protein is CASSLYSGINYGYTF. CDR3 nucleotide sequence: TGTGCCAGCAGCTTATATTCAGGGATTAACTATGGCTACACCTTC.

Notes on this clone: This same CDR3 is encoded by further DNA sequences in the sample. The chain joins TRBV5-1 to TRBJ2-2; D tentatively reads TRBD1 or TRBD2 (5 bases each). Trimming took off 4 bases at V and 7 bases at J, with 8 bases between the two ends. The CDR3 is made up of 12 amino acids. The germline CDR1 and CDR2 sequences are SGHRS and YFSETQ. The DNA of the CDR3 is TGCGCCAGCAGCCTGAGGGGCGGGGAGCTGTTTTTT. Its translation: CASSLRGGELFF.

The V call is TRBV27, the J call TRBJ2-1; 11 nucleotides match TRBD2. Germline loops: CDR1 MNHEY, CDR2 SMNVEV (reference sequence). V was pared by 6 bases and J by 6 bases, with 10 bases of the junction left unmatched. CDR3 length equals 16 residues. The CDR3 DNA reads as TGTGCCAGCAGCCACGGTACTAGCGGGGGACGCAATGAGCAGTTCTTC. Protein product: CASSHGTSGGRNEQFF.

The rearrangement uses TRBV5-6 and TRBJ1-4; 9 bases are a match to TRBD1. CDR1 SGHDT and CDR2 YYEEEE come from the germline V gene. This CDR3 has 16 residues. V lost 6 bases to trimming and J lost 0 bases; unmatched junction nucleotides: 6. In DNA form, the CDR3 reads TGTGCCAGCAACCACCGGGACAGGGCAACTAATGAAAAACTGTTTTTT. Protein product: CASNHRDRATNEKLFF. The full variable domain, completed using reference TRBV5-6 and TRBJ1-4, is DAGVTQSPTHLIKTRGQQVTLRCSPKSGHDTVSWYQQALGQGPQFIFQYYEEEERQRGNFPDRFSGHQFPNYSSELNVNALLLGDSALYLCASNHRDRATNEKLFFGSGTQLSVL.

CDR3 region: CASSGAANYNEQFF. The CDR3 DNA reads TGTGCCAGCAGTGGTGCGGCAAACTACAATGAGCAGTTCTTC. This chain connects TRBV2 to TRBJ2-1; D ambiguous. This CDR3 has 14 amino acids. The V gene lost 4 bases and the J gene lost 3 bases, with 10 bases spanning the gap. Germline V gene lookup returns CDR1 SNHLY and CDR2 FYNNEI.

The chain is built from TRBV7-8 and TRBJ2-7; a possible D gene is TRBD1 (6 bases). Germline CDR1 SGHVS, CDR2 FQNEAQ. The length of the CDR3 is 15 residues. V lost 5 bases and J 6 bases, leaving 20 bases between the germline ends. CDR3 DNA: TGTGCCAGCAGCCTCTCCACAGGGAGTGACCTCGAGCAGTACTTC. Its translation is CASSLSTGSDLEQYF.

Only one count was recorded for this clone. The V gene is TRBV7-2, the J gene TRBJ2-5, with D perhaps TRBD2 (7 bases). The CDR3 has 13 residues. The germline V and J ends were trimmed by 5 bases and 4 bases, with 11 bases remaining between them. Germline V gene sequence: CDR1 SGHTA, CDR2 FQGNSA. The CDR3 DNA is TGTGCCAGCAGCCGGGGGGCTATAGAGACCCAGTACTTC. Translated: CASSRGAIETQYF.